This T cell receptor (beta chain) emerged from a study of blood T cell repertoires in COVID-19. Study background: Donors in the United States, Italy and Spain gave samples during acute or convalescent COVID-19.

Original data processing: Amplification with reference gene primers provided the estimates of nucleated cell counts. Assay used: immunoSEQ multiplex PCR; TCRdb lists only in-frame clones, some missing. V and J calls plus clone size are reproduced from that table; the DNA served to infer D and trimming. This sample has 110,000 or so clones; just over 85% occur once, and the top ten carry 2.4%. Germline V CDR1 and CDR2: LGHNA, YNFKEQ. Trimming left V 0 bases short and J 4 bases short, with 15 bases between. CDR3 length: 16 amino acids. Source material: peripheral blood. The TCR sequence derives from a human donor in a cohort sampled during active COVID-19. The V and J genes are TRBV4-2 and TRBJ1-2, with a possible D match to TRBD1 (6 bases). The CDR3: CASSQDRQVRIYGYTF. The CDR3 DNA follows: TGTGCCAGCAGCCAAGACCGACAGGTTCGGATCTATGGCTACACCTTC.